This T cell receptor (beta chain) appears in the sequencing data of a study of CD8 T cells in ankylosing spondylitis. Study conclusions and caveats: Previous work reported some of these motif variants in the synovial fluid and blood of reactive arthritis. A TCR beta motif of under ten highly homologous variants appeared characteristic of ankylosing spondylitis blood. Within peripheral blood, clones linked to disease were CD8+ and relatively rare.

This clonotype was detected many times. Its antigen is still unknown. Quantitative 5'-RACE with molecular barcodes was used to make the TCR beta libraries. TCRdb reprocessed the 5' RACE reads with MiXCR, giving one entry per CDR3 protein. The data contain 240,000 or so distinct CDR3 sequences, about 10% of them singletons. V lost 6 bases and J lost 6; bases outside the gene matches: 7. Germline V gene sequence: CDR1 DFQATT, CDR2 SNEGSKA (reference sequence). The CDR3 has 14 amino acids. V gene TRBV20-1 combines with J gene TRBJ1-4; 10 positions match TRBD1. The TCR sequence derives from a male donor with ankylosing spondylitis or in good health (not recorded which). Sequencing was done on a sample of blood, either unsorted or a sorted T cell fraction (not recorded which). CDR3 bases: TGCAGTGCGCAACCCGGGACAGGGGATGAAAAACTGTTTTTT. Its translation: CSAQPGTGDEKLFF.